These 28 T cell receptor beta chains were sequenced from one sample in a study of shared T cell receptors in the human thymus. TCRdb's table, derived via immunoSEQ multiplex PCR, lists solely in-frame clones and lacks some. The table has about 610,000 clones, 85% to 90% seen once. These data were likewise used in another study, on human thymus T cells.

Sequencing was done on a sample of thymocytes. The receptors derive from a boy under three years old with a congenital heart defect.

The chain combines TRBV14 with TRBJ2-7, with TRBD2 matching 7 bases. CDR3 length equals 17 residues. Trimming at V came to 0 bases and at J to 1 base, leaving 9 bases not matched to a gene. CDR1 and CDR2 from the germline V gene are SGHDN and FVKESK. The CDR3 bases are TGTGCCAGCAGCCAAGATCCCGAGGCGGGAGAATCCTACGAGCAGTACTTC. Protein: CASSQDPEAGESYEQYF.

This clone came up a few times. The CDR3 protein is CASSLSHGYTF. The CDR3 region has the DNA TGTGCCAGCAGTTTGAGCCATGGCTACACCTTC. The chain couples TRBV28 to TRBJ1-2; no definite D call. CDR1 MDHEN and CDR2 SYDVKM come from the germline V gene. V was clipped by 3 bases and J by 6 bases, with 5 bases between them. The CDR3 has 11 amino acids.

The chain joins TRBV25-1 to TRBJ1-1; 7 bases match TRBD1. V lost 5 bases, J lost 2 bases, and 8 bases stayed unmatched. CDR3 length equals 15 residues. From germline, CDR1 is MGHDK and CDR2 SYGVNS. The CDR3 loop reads CASSRITGENTEAFF. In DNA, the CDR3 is TGTGCCAGCAGTCGTATAACAGGGGAAAACACTGAAGCTTTCTTT.

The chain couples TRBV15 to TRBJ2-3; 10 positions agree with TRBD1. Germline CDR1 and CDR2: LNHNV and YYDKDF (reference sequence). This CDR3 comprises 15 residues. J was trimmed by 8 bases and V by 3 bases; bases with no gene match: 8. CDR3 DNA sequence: TGTGCCACCAGCAGGTCCCGGACAGGGGGGGGTACGCAGTATTTT. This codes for CATSRSRTGGGTQYF.

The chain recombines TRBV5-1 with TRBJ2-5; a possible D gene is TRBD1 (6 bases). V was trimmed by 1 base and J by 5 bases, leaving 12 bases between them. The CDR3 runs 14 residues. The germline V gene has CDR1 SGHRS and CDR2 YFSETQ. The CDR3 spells CASSLRAGVETQYF. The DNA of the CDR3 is TGCGCCAGCAGCTTGAGGGCAGGGGTCGAGACCCAGTACTTC.

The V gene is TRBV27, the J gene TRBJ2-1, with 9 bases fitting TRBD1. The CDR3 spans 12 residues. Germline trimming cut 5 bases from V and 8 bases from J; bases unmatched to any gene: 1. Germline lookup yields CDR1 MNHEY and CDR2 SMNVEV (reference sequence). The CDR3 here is CASSRQGDEQFF. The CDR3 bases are TGTGCCAGCAGTCGACAGGGGGATGAGCAGTTCTTC.

The CDR3 reads CASSQESTDLAKNIQYF. CDR3 DNA sequence: TGCGCCAGCAGCCAAGAGTCCACAGATTTAGCCAAAAACATTCAGTACTTC. The chain has TRBV4-1 and TRBJ2-4; D remains unclear. Germline lookup yields CDR1 MGHRA and CDR2 YSYEKL. Trimming shortened V by 0 bases and J by 0 bases, and 12 bases separated the two germline ends. This CDR3 region has 17 residues.

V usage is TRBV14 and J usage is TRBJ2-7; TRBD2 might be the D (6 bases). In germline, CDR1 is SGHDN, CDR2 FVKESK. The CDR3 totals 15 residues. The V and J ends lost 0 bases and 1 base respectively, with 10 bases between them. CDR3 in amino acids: CASSQEDGRSYEQYF. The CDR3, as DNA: TGTGCCAGCAGCCAAGAGGATGGGAGGTCCTACGAGCAGTACTTC.

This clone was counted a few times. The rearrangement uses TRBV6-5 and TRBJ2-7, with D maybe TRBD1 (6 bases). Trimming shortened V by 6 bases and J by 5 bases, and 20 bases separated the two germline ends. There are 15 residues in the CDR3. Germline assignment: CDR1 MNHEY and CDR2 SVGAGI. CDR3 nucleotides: TGTGCCAGCAGCCTCCAGGGGCCGTCCGTCAACGAGCAGTACTTC. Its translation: CASSLQGPSVNEQYF.

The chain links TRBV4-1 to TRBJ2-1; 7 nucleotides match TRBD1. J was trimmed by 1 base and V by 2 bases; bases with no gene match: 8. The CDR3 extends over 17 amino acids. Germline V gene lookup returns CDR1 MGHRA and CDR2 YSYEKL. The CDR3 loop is CASSQSGQGESYNEQFF. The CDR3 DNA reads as TGCGCCAGCAGCCAATCGGGGCAGGGGGAGTCCTACAATGAGCAGTTCTTC.

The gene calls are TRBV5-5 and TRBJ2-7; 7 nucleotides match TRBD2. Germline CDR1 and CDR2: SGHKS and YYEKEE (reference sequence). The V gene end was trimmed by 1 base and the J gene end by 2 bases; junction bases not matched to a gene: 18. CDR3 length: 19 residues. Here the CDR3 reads CASSLIRLAVADPTYEQYF. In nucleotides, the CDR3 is TGTGCCAGCAGCTTGATTAGGCTAGCGGTGGCAGATCCCACCTACGAGCAGTACTTC.

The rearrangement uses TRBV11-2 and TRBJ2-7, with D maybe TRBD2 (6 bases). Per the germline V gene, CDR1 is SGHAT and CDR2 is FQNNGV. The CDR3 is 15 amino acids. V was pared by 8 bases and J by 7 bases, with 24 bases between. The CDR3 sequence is CASGDDSRGPFEQYF. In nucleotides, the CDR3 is TGTGCCAGCGGAGACGACTCGCGGGGTCCGTTTGAGCAGTACTTC.

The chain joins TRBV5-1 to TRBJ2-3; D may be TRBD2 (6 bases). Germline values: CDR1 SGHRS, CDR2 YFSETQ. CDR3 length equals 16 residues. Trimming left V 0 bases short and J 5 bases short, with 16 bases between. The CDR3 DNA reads TGCGCCAGCAGCTTGGGTCAGGGACTTTGGGGAGATACGCAGTATTTT. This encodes CASSLGQGLWGDTQYF.

The CDR3 nucleotides are TGCGCCAGCCCGCCCCCTAGCGGAGCCAGGTACGAGCAGTACTTC. It codes for CASPPPSGARYEQYF. V is TRBV5-1 and J is TRBJ2-7; 7 bases fit TRBD2. Germline-derived CDR1 and CDR2 are SGHRS and YFSETQ. This CDR3 has 15 residues. J was trimmed by 4 bases and V by 7 bases; bases with no gene match: 14. Using reference TRBV5-1 and TRBJ2-7 for the parts outside the CDR3, the full variable domain is KAGVTQTPRYLIKTRGQQVTLSCSPISGHRSVSWYQQTPGQGLQFLFEYFSETQRNKGNFPGRFSGRQFSNSRSEMNVSTLELGDSALYLCASPPPSGARYEQYFGPGTRLTVT.

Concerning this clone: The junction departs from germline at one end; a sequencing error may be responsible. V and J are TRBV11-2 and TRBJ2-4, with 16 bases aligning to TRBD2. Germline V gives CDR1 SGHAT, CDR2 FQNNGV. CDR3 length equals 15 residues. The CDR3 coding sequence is TGTGCCAGCAGCGGTGCCGGGACTAGCGGGAGGGCCCCTTCCTTC. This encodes CASSGAGTSGRAPSF. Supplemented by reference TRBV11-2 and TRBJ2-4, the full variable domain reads EAGVAQSPRYKIIEKRQSVAFWCNPISGHATLYWYQQILGQGPKLLIQFQNNGVVDDSQLPKDRFSAERLKGVDSTLKIQPAKLEDSAVYLCASSGAGTSGRAPSFGAGTRLSVL.

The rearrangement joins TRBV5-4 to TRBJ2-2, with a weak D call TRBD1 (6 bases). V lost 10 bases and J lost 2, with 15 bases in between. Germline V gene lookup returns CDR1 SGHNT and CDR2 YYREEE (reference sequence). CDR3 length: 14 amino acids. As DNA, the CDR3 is TGTGCCGCCAAGACAGGTTCAAACACCGGGGAGCTGTTTTTT. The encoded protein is CAAKTGSNTGELFF.

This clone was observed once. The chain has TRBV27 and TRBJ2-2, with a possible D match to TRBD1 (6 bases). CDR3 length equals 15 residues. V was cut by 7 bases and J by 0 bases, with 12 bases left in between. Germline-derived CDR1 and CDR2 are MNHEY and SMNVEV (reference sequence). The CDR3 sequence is CASTPGHANTGELFF. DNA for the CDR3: TGTGCCAGCACCCCGGGACACGCGAACACCGGGGAGCTGTTTTTT.

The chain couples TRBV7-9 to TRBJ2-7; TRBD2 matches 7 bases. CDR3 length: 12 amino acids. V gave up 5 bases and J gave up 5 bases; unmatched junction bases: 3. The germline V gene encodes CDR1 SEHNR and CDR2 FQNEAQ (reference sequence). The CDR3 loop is CASSGEGDEQYF. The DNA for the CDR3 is TGTGCCAGCAGCGGGGAGGGCGACGAGCAGTACTTC.

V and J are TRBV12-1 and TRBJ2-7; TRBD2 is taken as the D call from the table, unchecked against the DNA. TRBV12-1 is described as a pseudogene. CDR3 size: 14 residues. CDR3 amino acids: CASSFELARDEQYF. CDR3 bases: TGTGCCAGCAGCTTTGAACTAGCCCGTGACGAGCAGTACTTC.

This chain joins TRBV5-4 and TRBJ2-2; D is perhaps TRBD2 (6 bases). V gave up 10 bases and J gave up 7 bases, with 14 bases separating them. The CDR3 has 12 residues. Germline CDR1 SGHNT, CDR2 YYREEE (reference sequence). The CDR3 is CAPGGEDGELFF. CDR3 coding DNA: TGTGCCCCGGGCGGGGAGGACGGGGAGCTGTTTTTT.

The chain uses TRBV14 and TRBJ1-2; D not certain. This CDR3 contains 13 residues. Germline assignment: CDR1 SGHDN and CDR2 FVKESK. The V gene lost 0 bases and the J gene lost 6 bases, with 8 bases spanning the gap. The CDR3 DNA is TGTGCCAGCAGCCAAGAGAGAGAGGATGGCTACACCTTC. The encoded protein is CASSQEREDGYTF.

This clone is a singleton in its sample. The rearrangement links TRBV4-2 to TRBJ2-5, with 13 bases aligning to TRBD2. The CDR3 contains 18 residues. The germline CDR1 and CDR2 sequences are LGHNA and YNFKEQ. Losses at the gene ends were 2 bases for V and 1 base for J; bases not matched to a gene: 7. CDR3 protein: CASSQRTSGRDIQETQYF. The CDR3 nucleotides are TGTGCCAGCAGCCAACGGACTAGCGGGAGAGATATCCAAGAGACCCAGTACTTC.

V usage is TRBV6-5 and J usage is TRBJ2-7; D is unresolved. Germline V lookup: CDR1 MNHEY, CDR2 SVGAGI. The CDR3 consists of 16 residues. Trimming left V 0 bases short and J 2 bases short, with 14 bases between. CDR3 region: CASSYSKKLTTYEQYF. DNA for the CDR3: TGTGCCAGCAGTTACTCGAAGAAGCTGACAACCTACGAGCAGTACTTC.

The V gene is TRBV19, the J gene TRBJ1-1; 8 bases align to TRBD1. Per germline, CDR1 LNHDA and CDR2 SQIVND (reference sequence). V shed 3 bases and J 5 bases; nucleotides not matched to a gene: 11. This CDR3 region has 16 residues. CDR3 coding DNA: TGTGCCAGTAGTATGTGGGGCGACAGGGGTTATACTGAAGCTTTCTTT. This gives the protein CASSMWGDRGYTEAFF.

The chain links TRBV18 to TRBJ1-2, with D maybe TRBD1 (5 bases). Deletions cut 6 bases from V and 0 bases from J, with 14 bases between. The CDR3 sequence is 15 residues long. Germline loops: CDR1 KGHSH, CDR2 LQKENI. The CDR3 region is CASSIPGHPNYGYTF. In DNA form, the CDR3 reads TGTGCCAGCTCTATTCCAGGACACCCTAACTATGGCTACACCTTC.

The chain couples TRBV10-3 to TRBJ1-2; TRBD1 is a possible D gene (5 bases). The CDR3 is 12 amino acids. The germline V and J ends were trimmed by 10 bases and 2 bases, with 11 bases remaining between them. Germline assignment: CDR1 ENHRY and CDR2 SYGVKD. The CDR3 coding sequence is TGTGCCACCATGGGGGGGAACTATGGCTACACCTTC. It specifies CATMGGNYGYTF.

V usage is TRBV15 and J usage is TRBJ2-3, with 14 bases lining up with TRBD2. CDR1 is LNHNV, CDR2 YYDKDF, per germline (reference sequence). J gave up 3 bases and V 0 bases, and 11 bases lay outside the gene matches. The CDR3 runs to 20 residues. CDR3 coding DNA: TGTGCCACCAGCAGAGATTCGGGGACTAGCGGGAGTCGGGGGACAGATACGCAGTATTTT. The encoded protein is CATSRDSGTSGSRGTDTQYF.

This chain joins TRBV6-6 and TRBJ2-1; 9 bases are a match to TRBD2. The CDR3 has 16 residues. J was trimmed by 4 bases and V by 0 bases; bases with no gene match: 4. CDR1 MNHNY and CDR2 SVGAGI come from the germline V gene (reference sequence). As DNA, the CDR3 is TGTGCCAGCAGTTACTCGACTAGCGGAGATTACAATGAGCAGTTCTTC. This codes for CASSYSTSGDYNEQFF.